This is a list of T cell receptor beta chains from one sample in a study of blood T cell repertoires in COVID-19. Generated by immunoSEQ multiplex PCR, the TCRdb table keeps only in-frame clones and is missing some. This sample has roughly 70,000 clones; approximately 83% occur once, and the top ten carry under 6%. The sample consisted of peripheral blood. These receptor sequences come from a woman aged 55-70 years with acute or convalescent COVID-19. CDR3s include the opening cysteine and the closing phenylalanine or tryptophan.

TRBJ2-3,TRBV19,CASSMIGLAGTDTQYF
TRBJ1-1,TRBV5-1,CASSSGTGHTEAFF
TRBJ2-3,TRBV7-2,CASSSTNTDTQYF
TRBJ2-7,TRBV5-6,CASTWTGGYEQYF
TRBJ2-6,TRBV23-1,CASIRGQSANVLTF
TRBJ2-5,TRBV3-1/TRBV3-2,CASSQRTSDETQYF
TRBJ1-2,TRBV6-5,CASSLKGGRDYGYTF
TRBJ2-3,TRBV5-1,CASSLGATGGKDTQYF
TRBJ1-6,TRBV15,CATSRQKADSPLHF
TRBJ1-4,TRBV12-3/TRBV12-4,CASSSDEKLFF
TRBJ2-7,TRBV5-4,CASSSGLVGEQYF
TRBJ1-6,TRBV19,CASSNRTVNSPLHF
TRBJ2-7,TRBV5-1,CASSWGLAGGDEQYF
TRBJ1-1,TRBV19,CASTKQGRTEAFF
TRBJ2-1,TRBV10-3,CAISSAGDEQFF
TRBJ1-4,TRBV6-5,CASSYGTGDGKLFF
TRBJ1-2,TRBV30,CAWDGGSGANYGYTF
TRBJ1-3,TRBV5-5,CASSFLQGTGNTIYF
TRBJ1-3,TRBV10-1,CASPRAGWLGNTIYF
TRBJ2-3,TRBV27,CASSLLASGGINPSTDTQYF
TRBJ2-2,TRBV5-5,CASSLGPLNTGELFF
TRBJ2-2,TRBV2,CASTGTPQGPDTGELFF
TRBJ1-1,TRBV19,CASSLRGLGDAFF
TRBJ2-1,TRBV6-2/TRBV6-3,CASSNAGSSYNEQFF
TRBJ1-2,TRBV12-5,CASGPPGHEYGYTF
TRBJ2-6,TRBV6-1,CASSEISGANVLTF
TRBJ2-1,TRBV5-1,CASSLGGQAYNEQFF
TRBJ2-3,TRBV7-3,CASSLDRNTQYF
TRBJ1-5,TRBV11-2,CASSLEGGQPQHF
TRBJ2-7,TRBV5-1,CASSPGGTGSSYEQYF
TRBJ2-2,TRBV5-1,CASSPLEAGGELFF
TRBJ1-2,TRBV25-1,CASSVGDRVINYGYTF
TRBJ1-1,TRBV18,CASSPTGQDTEAFF
TRBJ1-3,TRBV5-1,CASSLDSSNSGNTIYF
TRBJ1-2,TRBV29-1,CSVEVRDGYTF
TRBJ1-1,TRBV7-9,CASSRDRLGGTEAFF
TRBJ2-7,TRBV18,CASSRTGDEQYF
TRBJ1-2,TRBV4-2,CASSQAIQGSYGYTF
TRBJ1-1,TRBV24-1,CATRPGDRMNTEAFF
TRBJ1-1,TRBV10-3,CASGRDTEAFF
TRBJ2-2,TRBV5-1,CASSDRGIVTGELFF
TRBJ2-1,TRBV6-5,CASSAGTGGKQFF
TRBJ2-2,TRBV6-6,CASSHPGTGSTTGELFF
TRBJ2-7,TRBV6-2/TRBV6-3,CASSNLREQYF
TRBJ1-2,TRBV7-2,CATYPGQGAGYTF
TRBJ2-7,TRBV9,CASSVEFGHEQYF
TRBJ2-2,TRBV19,CASSTGHPNTGELFF
TRBJ1-2,TRBV18,CASSPTDRAYGYTF
TRBJ2-1,TRBV27,CASSSPGTSSYNEQFF
TRBJ1-2,TRBV5-5,CASSPGSGQHYGYTF
TRBJ1-3,TRBV18,CASSPPRTGVSGNTIYF
TRBJ1-2,TRBV6-5,CASSYSQGSYGYTF
TRBJ2-7,TRBV13,CASSREGEQYF
TRBJ2-5,TRBV2,CASSVGREATQYF
TRBJ2-7,TRBV6-1,CASSEARTTYEQYF
TRBJ1-1,TRBV20-1,CSAPLATEAFF
TRBJ2-2,TRBV13,CASSFDRGRAGELFF